The 5 T cell receptor beta chains presented below share a single source sample, sequenced in a study of naive and memory T cell subsets. An equimolar mix of two oligonucleotides served as the beta constant-region primer for TRBC1 and TRBC2. TCRdb used MiXCR to reprocess the UMI-ligation and nested PCR reads, holding one entry per CDR3 protein. This table holds over 75,000 distinct CDR3 sequences, under 15% found once. The material sequenced was central memory CD4+ T cells from blood. The receptors shown here come from a human donor in good health.

This clonotype is medium-sized in the sample. The chain links TRBV28 to TRBJ1-5, with D tentatively TRBD1 (5 bases). The V gene's germline CDR1 is MDHEN and CDR2 SYDVKM. V was trimmed by 6 bases and J by 2 bases, leaving 8 bases between them. This CDR3 spans 13 amino acids. In DNA form, the CDR3 reads TGTGCCAGCAGCATGACAGGCAATCAGCCCCAGCATTTT. This sequence encodes CASSMTGNQPQHF.

This clonotype was observed a few times. CDR3 region: CASSSNSGNQPQHF. The CDR3, as DNA: TGTGCCAGCAGCAGTAACAGCGGCAATCAGCCCCAGCATTTT. V usage is TRBV7-9 and J usage is TRBJ1-5, with D hard to call. Trimming removed 5 bases from V and 2 bases from J, with 10 bases in between. In germline, CDR1 is SEHNR, CDR2 FQNEAQ (reference sequence). The CDR3 is 14 residues long.

This clonotype was counted only a few times. The rearrangement uses TRBV7-2 and TRBJ2-7; TRBD2 agrees at 7 bases. This CDR3 spans 15 amino acids. CDR1 and CDR2 (germline): SGHTA, FQGNSA. J was trimmed by 3 bases and V by 5 bases; bases with no gene match: 10. The CDR3 nucleotides read TGTGCCAGCAGCCCAATGGGCGGGAGCGTCTACGAGCAGTACTTC. This sequence encodes CASSPMGGSVYEQYF.

The rearrangement joins TRBV7-6 to TRBJ2-5, with 7 bases aligning to TRBD2. V gave up 4 bases and J gave up 5 bases; unmatched junction bases: 7. The CDR3 extends over 14 amino acids. The V gene's germline CDR1 is SGHVS and CDR2 FNYEAQ. CDR3: CASSSGLGIETQYF. DNA for the CDR3: TGTGCCAGCAGCTCCGGACTAGGCATCGAGACCCAGTACTTC.

This clonotype was detected ten times or more. The CDR3 loop reads CASSLGTSGSGYEQYF. The CDR3 nucleotides are TGTGCCAGCAGCTTGGGGACTAGCGGGAGTGGGTACGAGCAGTACTTC. This chain joins TRBV7-6 and TRBJ2-7; 14 bases map to TRBD2. Germline V gene lookup returns CDR1 SGHVS and CDR2 FNYEAQ. This CDR3 region has 16 residues. J lost 4 bases, V lost 3 bases, and 5 bases had no gene match.